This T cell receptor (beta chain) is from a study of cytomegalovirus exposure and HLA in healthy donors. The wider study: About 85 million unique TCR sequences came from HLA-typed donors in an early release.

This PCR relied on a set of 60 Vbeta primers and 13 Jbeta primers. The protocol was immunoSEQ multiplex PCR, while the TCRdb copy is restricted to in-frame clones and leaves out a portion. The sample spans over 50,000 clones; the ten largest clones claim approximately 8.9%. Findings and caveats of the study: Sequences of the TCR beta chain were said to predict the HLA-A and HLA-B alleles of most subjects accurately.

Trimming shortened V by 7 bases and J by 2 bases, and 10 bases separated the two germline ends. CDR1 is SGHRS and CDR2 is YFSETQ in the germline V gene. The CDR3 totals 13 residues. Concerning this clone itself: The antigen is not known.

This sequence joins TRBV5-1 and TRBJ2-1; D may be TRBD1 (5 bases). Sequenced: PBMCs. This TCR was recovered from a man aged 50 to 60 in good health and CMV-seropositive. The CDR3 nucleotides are TGCGCCAGCCAACAACAGGCCTACAATGAGCAGTTCTTC. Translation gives CASQQQAYNEQFF. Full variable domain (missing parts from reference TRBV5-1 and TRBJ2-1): KAGVTQTPRYLIKTRGQQVTLSCSPISGHRSVSWYQQTPGQGLQFLFEYFSETQRNKGNFPGRFSGRQFSNSRSEMNVSTLELGDSALYLCASQQQAYNEQFFGPGTRLTVL.